The clone carrying this TCR beta chain was recorded a few times. The antigen is unknown. The sample belongs to a study of T-cell memory formation after mild COVID-19. TCRdb re-derived calls from the 5' RACE reads in MiXCR, one entry per CDR3 protein. The data contain 110,000 or so distinct CDR3 sequences, 22% of them singletons. Germline V gene data show CDR1 as SGHAT and CDR2 as FQNNGV. The CDR3 runs 14 residues. V gave up 8 bases and J gave up 0 bases, with 11 bases separating them. Points from the study as a whole: There was a balanced CD4/CD8 profile in clones contracting day 15 to 85, and later expanders leaned CD4+. CD4+ contracting clones were mainly CM and EM; CD8+ ones, EMRA. Whether second-wave clones peaking at day 37 were SARS-CoV-2 specific went unconfirmed. Pre-infection memory showed some responding clones, and this suggested that cross-reactive memory joined.

The sequenced sample consisted of PBMCs or a T cell subset sorted from them (not recorded which). The clonotype originates from a man in his late teens or twenties who had mild COVID-19 (a few samples of this study predate the infection). Cell type and time point are not known. V usage is TRBV11-2 and J usage is TRBJ2-1, with a tentative D call TRBD2 (6 bases). The CDR3 is CASASGASYNEQFF. DNA for the CDR3: TGTGCCAGCGCTTCGGGAGCCTCCTACAATGAGCAGTTCTTC.